This T cell receptor (beta chain) was profiled in a study of shared clonotypes between healthy human individuals. Profiling relied on immunoSEQ multiplex PCR, and the TCRdb table lists in-frame clones only, not all of them. The sample has 100,000 or so clones; about 72% are singletons. CDR1 is MNHEY and CDR2 is SMNVEV in the germline V gene (reference sequence). The CDR3 length is 15 residues. Trimming took off 4 bases at V and 3 bases at J, with 10 bases between the two ends. This clone was detected ten times or more. Source material: memory CD8+ T cells sorted from blood. Described subset: CD45RO+ cells pooled with CCR7-negative TemRA cells. The chain is built from TRBV27 and TRBJ2-6; tentative D call: TRBD1 (6 bases). This TCR was sampled from a woman aged 25 to 39 in good health. CDR3 residues: CASSSYRVGANVLTF. CDR3 DNA sequence: TGTGCCAGCAGTTCGTACAGGGTTGGGGCCAACGTCCTGACTTTC.